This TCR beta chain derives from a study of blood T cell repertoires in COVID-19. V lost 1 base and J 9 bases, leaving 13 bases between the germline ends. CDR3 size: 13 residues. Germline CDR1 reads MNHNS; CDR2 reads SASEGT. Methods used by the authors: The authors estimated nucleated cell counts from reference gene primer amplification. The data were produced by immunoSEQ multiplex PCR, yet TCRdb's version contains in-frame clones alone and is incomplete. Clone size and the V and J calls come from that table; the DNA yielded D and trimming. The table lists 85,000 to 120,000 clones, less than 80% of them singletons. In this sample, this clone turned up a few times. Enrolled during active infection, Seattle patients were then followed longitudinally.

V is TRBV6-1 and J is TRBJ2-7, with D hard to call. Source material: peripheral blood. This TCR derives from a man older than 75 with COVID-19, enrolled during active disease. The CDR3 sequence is CASSEVSLERQYF. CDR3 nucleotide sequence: TGTGCCAGCAGTGAAGTCTCTCTGGAGAGGCAGTACTTC.